This T cell receptor (beta chain) stems from a study of chemoradiotherapy in HPV16-positive cancers. Across the study: Two HPV16-positive patients' cells yielded candidate HPV-specific clones and common motifs.

Repertoires were generated with immunoSEQ multiplex PCR, while TCRdb's copy carries only in-frame clones and drops some. The table shows 9,500 to 15,000 clones, with around 90% occurring only once. Concerning this clone: Its antigen remains unidentified.

This CDR3 is 15 amino acids long. CDR1 and CDR2 (germline): WSHSY, SAAADI. Trimming at V came to 5 bases and at J to 1 base, leaving 5 bases not matched to a gene. Over chemoradiotherapy, repertoires were sampled more than once. General observations from the study: For HPV16-positive patients, expanding HPV-responsive T cells associated with longer recurrence-free survival. HPV-specific T cells were functionally defined from only a couple of HPV16-positive patients.

The gene calls are TRBV10-2 and TRBJ2-1, with TRBD2 identical over 7 bases. This sample comprised blood, obtained from a patient who underwent chemoradiotherapy. The clonotype originates from a human donor with HPV-associated anogenital cancer. In DNA, the CDR3 is TGCGCCAGCAGTAGGCGCGGGGGTTCCTACAATGAGCAGTTCTTC. Encoded protein: CASSRRGGSYNEQFF.